Below, 3 T cell receptor beta chains from the same sample are listed, as sequenced in a study of vaccination effects on CD4 cells after COVID-19. The ViraFEST assay expanded antigen-specific CD4+ T cells with viral peptide pools before sequencing. On roughly day 9 of culture, CD4+ T cells were separated out. Either the mRNA-1273 or the BNT162b2 vaccine was given to participants as two doses. These receptors' antigens are unknown. Data came from immunoSEQ multiplex PCR; TCRdb stores just in-frame clones and leaves some out. The sample yields more than 50,000 clones, roughly 79% seen once. The specimen comprised CD4+ T cells from PBMCs cultured with HCoV-OC43 spike peptides, sampled after COVID-19 vaccination. Noted subset: HCoV-OC43 spike overlapping peptide pool stimulation. The receptors shown here come from a human donor who received a COVID-19 vaccine.

This chain connects TRBV5-1 to TRBJ2-2; D is possibly TRBD1 or TRBD2 (5 bases each). The CDR3 has 15 residues. The V gene lost 3 bases and the J gene lost 4 bases, with 13 bases spanning the gap. The germline CDR1 and CDR2 sequences are SGHRS and YFSETQ. CDR3 bases: TGCGCCAGCAGCTCCGGGACGGCGGGCACCGGGGAGCTGTTTTTT. The encoded protein is CASSSGTAGTGELFF.

The chain links TRBV6-5 to TRBJ1-3, with TRBD1 identical over 7 bases. Germline assignment: CDR1 MNHEY and CDR2 SVGAGI. Losses at the gene ends were 6 bases for V and 4 bases for J; bases not matched to a gene: 9. This CDR3 is built from 15 residues. The CDR3 loop is CASSAGGAGGNTIYF. The CDR3 bases are TGTGCCAGCAGCGCAGGGGGGGCTGGAGGAAACACCATATATTTT.

J is TRBJ2-7 and V is TRBV5-1, with TRBD1 identical over 11 bases. V trimming: 0 bases; J trimming: 0 bases; junction bases outside the gene matches: 8. Germline assignment: CDR1 SGHRS and CDR2 YFSETQ. CDR3 size: 18 residues. The CDR3 nucleotides read TGCGCCAGCAGCTTGGGCGCTCTTGGACAGGGGGCCTCCTACGAGCAGTACGTC. Its translation is CASSLGALGQGASYEQYV.